These T cell receptor beta chains were read from a single sample in a study of vaccination and CD4 T cells after COVID-19. The antigens for these receptors are not known. TCRdb reanalysed the PCR reads using MiXCR and keeps one entry per CDR3 protein. The table has 8,500 to 14,000 distinct CDR3 sequences, around 44% seen once; the top ten hold over 30%. Sequencing was performed on CD4+ T cells from blood, cultured in vitro. The receptors were gathered from a human donor who had recovered from COVID-19. CDR3s include the opening cysteine and the closing phenylalanine or tryptophan.

v_call,j_call,cdr3_aa
TRBV18,TRBJ1-6,CASSGDRGSPLHF
TRBV30,TRBJ1-5,CAWSIGDYSNQPQHF
TRBV5-6,TRBJ1-1,CASSLELGATQAFF
TRBV20-1,TRBJ1-5,CSASSPGVVNQPQHF
TRBV18,TRBJ1-5,CASSQGGPGQPQHF
TRBV7-9,TRBJ2-5,CASSSGQGAKTQYF
TRBV5-1,TRBJ2-5,CASSFPDRKETQYF
TRBV12-3/TRBV12-4,TRBJ1-2,CASSLRVPYGYTF
TRBV7-9,TRBJ2-3,CASRRQGTDSTDTQYF
TRBV30,TRBJ1-6,CAWSVWGQGGPLHF
TRBV29-1,TRBJ1-6,CSVAPGRNSPLHF
TRBV6-1,TRBJ1-1,CASYIRIPRAGYTEAFF
TRBV6-1,TRBJ1-3,CASSRTIEGGNTIYF
TRBV30,TRBJ1-2,CAWSMLGDSKSGYTF
TRBV12-5,TRBJ1-2,CASGSSGTGGYTF
TRBV11-3,TRBJ1-2,CASSHSGQGLGYTF
TRBV5-1,TRBJ1-2,CASSTRQGVDYGYTF
TRBV5-4,TRBJ1-2,CASSLAGTGYGYTF
TRBV11-3,TRBJ1-1,CASSLGVMGTLGNTEAFF
TRBV2,TRBJ1-5,CASSELGQGLQPQHF
TRBV7-2,TRBJ2-3,CASSLRGRGPTDTQYF
TRBV11-3,TRBJ1-5,CASIQRVPGPYQPQHF
TRBV24-1,TRBJ1-2,CATSERTGHGYTF
TRBV7-9,TRBJ1-5,CASSLLGSNQPQHF
TRBV19,TRBJ1-2,CASSTGPGEVLYGYTF
TRBV6-4,TRBJ2-2,CASSLESNTGELFF
TRBV7-2,TRBJ2-1,CASTPRGGYNEQFF
TRBV7-9,TRBJ1-1,CAPGPTGGNTEAFF
TRBV4-1,TRBJ2-5,CASSQGVGRQETQYF
TRBV19,TRBJ1-4,CASMPRGRREKLFF
TRBV6-1,TRBJ1-4,CASGIEGLGGEKLFF
TRBV12-3/TRBV12-4,TRBJ1-5,CASSLDQELGNQPQHF
TRBV4-1,TRBJ1-5,CASSQEGRGPQHF
TRBV7-2,TRBJ1-2,CASSSWDRGYGGYTF
TRBV7-9,TRBJ1-2,CASRDRDRGLGGYTF
TRBV5-5,TRBJ1-1,CASSWGRGNTEAFF
TRBV7-8,TRBJ1-5,CASSSGGTGNQPQHF
TRBV2,TRBJ2-7,CASGGTFTYEQYF
TRBV6-1,TRBJ1-2,CACKKDTTNYGYTF
TRBV21-1,TRBJ2-7,CASSNGSNSSYEQYF
TRBV3-1,TRBJ1-5,CASSQEGGRGQPQHF
TRBV5-1,TRBJ1-1,CASSLGAMNTEAFF
TRBV10-1,TRBJ2-7,CASNDHRSSYEQYF
TRBV7-9,TRBJ1-2,CASSRSVTSNYGYTF
TRBV5-4,TRBJ2-7,CASSYLWTSGGASEQYF
TRBV7-9,TRBJ1-4,CASSLTGRGTNEKLFF
TRBV12-3/TRBV12-4,TRBJ1-5,CASSRGGLGNQPQHF
TRBV30,TRBJ1-2,CAWYGRESANYGYTF
TRBV25-1,TRBJ2-3,CASSDTGTVHKDTQYF
TRBV6-5,TRBJ1-2,CASSYTPGPIKGGGYTF